The rows below give T cell receptor beta chains drawn from one sample of a study of PD-1 blockade in classical Hodgkin lymphoma. TCRdb keeps only in-frame clones here, not all; method: immunoSEQ multiplex PCR. The profile covers tens of thousands of clones, with around 70% appearing a single time and 15% to 20% taken by the ten largest. Here the sequenced sample was peripheral blood mononuclear cells (PBMCs), taken before the fourth cycle of nivolumab. The receptors come from a human donor with classical Hodgkin lymphoma. Both conserved end residues are part of each CDR3. Fields, in order: CDR3 DNA, CDR3 protein, clone size, D gene, J gene, V gene. D genes are given only for firm matches. Where a row states a size, it is once, few, many or the class of an expanded clone; other rows omit it.

TGTGCCAGTAGTATGCGGACAAATCAAGAGACCCAGTACTTC CASSMRTNQETQYF NA NA TRBJ2-5 TRBV19
TGTGCCAGCAGCTTGGCAGACCAAGAGACCCAGTACTTC CASSLADQETQYF NA NA TRBJ2-5 TRBV11-2
TGCGCCAGCGGCCTTGGGCCGGGGAATAACTATGGCTACACCTTC CASGLGPGNNYGYTF NA NA TRBJ1-2 TRBV5-1
TGCGCCAGCAGCCAAGATTCACGGGGACGTAATTCACCCCTCCACTTT CASSQDSRGRNSPLHF NA NA TRBJ1-6 TRBV4-1
TGCGCCAGCAGCTTGGACTCCGGGACAGCCTACAATGAGCAGTTCTTC CASSLDSGTAYNEQFF NA TRBD1 TRBJ2-1 TRBV5-1
TGTGCCAGCAGCTTGAAAGTAGCCCGATACGAGCAGTACTTC CASSLKVARYEQYF NA NA TRBJ2-7 TRBV5-3
TGTGCCAGCAGCTTCCGGGACAGAAACACCGGGGAGCTGTTTTTT CASSFRDRNTGELFF once TRBD1 TRBJ2-2 TRBV7-8
TGTGCCAGCAGCCAACAGGCTGGGGCAGATACGCAGTATTTT CASSQQAGADTQYF NA NA TRBJ2-3 TRBV16
TGTGCCAGCAGTGGTGACACCAACAATGAGCAGTTCTTC CASSGDTNNEQFF few NA TRBJ2-1 TRBV2
TGTGCCAGCAGTGAAGCGGCAGTTTACGAGCAGTACTTC CASSEAAVYEQYF NA NA TRBJ2-7 TRBV6-1
TGTGCCAGCAGCCACGAATTCCGTCACTACGAGCAGTACTTC CASSHEFRHYEQYF NA NA TRBJ2-7 TRBV6-1
TGTGCCAGCACTCCTGGGGTAGGGGGGGAGACCCAGTACTTC CASTPGVGGETQYF NA NA TRBJ2-5 TRBV6-6
TGTGCCAGCAGTTCCACAGGGGCCTACGAGCAGTACTTC CASSSTGAYEQYF NA TRBD1 TRBJ2-7 TRBV27
TGCGCCAGCAGCTTGGGCACTAACTATGGCTACACCTTC CASSLGTNYGYTF few NA TRBJ1-2 TRBV5-1
TGTGCCAGCAGCTTTTCCCTAACATGGGATGAGCAGTTCTTC CASSFSLTWDEQFF few NA TRBJ2-1 TRBV11-2
TGTGCCAGCTCACACGGGCAGACAGATACGCAGTATTTT CASSHGQTDTQYF medium-sized NA TRBJ2-3 TRBV18
TGTGCCAGCAGCTCACAGGGACCCTACAATGAGCAGTTCTTC CASSSQGPYNEQFF NA NA TRBJ2-1 TRBV7-9
TGTGCCAGTAGTGTATCCGAGGGGGGCAGGGCTGAAGCTTTCTTT CASSVSEGGRAEAFF few NA TRBJ1-1 TRBV19
TGCGCCAGCAGCCAAGGACCCTATAATTCACCCCTCCACTTT CASSQGPYNSPLHF NA NA TRBJ1-6 TRBV4-3
TGTGCCAGCAGCTTGAGCGGGGGATACGGGGCCAACGTCCTGACTTTC CASSLSGGYGANVLTF NA TRBD2 TRBJ2-6 TRBV7-9
TGCGCCAGCAGCTTGAGCAGGGTTAGGGATACGCAGTATTTT CASSLSRVRDTQYF NA NA TRBJ2-3 TRBV5-1
TGTGCCAGTAGTCCACGGGGCACGAATTCACCCCTCCACTTT CASSPRGTNSPLHF NA NA TRBJ1-6 TRBV19
TGTGCCAGCGGAATCGGGGATCAGCTGGTCGGGGAGCTGTTTTTT CASGIGDQLVGELFF NA NA TRBJ2-2 TRBV27
TGTGCCAGCATGAGGGAGAGCTTCGGGGAGCTGTTTTTT CASMRESFGELFF NA NA TRBJ2-2 TRBV6-6
TGTGCCTGCAAAACGACAGGGGACACTGAAGCTTTCTTT CACKTTGDTEAFF NA TRBD1 TRBJ1-1 TRBV10-3
TGTGCCAGCAGCTTGGACGCGAGCTCCTACAATGAGCAGTTCTTC CASSLDASSYNEQFF NA NA TRBJ2-1 TRBV5-4
TGTGCCAGCAGCTCTTATTTTTTTCCGGGACAGGGCAACAATGAGCAGTTCTTC CASSSYFFPGQGNNEQFF NA TRBD1 TRBJ2-1 TRBV7-2
TGCGCCAGCAGCCAGAGATGGCCCGGGACATTTTCCTACAATGAGCAGTTCTTC CASSQRWPGTFSYNEQFF NA NA TRBJ2-1 TRBV4-3
TGTGCCAGCAGCTTAGACCCGCAAGGCACCCAGTACTTC CASSLDPQGTQYF NA NA TRBJ2-5 TRBV7-3
TGCAGCGTAAAGACATACAGGGTGAGGGGGCTCTATGGCTACACCTTC CSVKTYRVRGLYGYTF NA TRBD1 TRBJ1-2 TRBV29-1
TGTGCCAGCAGTCAGCAGCTGAACACTGAAGCTTTCTTT CASSQQLNTEAFF few NA TRBJ1-1 TRBV6-4
TGTGCCAGCAGCTTATGGGAAACCGGGGAGCTGTTTTTT CASSLWETGELFF medium-sized NA TRBJ2-2 TRBV13
TGCGCCAGCAGCTTGGATTTGGCAGCCGCTAACTATGGCTACACCTTC CASSLDLAAANYGYTF NA NA TRBJ1-2 TRBV5-1
TGTGCCAGCAGCGAGGGGACCTCCTACGAGCAGTACTTC CASSEGTSYEQYF NA NA TRBJ2-7 TRBV6-4
TGTGCCAGCAGTGTATACTCCGGGACAGGGGTTGTCTACGAGCAGTACTTC CASSVYSGTGVVYEQYF NA TRBD1 TRBJ2-7 TRBV6-1
TGTGCCAGTCTGGGGACAGGGCGGTTCGCAACTAATGAAAAACTGTTTTTT CASLGTGRFATNEKLFF NA TRBD1 TRBJ1-4 TRBV19
TGTGCCAGCAGCTTATTGCCTAGCGGATACAATGAGCAGTTCTTC CASSLLPSGYNEQFF NA TRBD2 TRBJ2-1 TRBV13
TGTGCCAGCTTCAGGGAAGAGAGTCAGCCCCAGCATTTT CASFREESQPQHF NA NA TRBJ1-5 TRBV6-1
TGTGCCAGCAGCGCTCAACGGGCCACTACCACGGGACTCCACTTT CASSAQRATTTGLHF NA NA TRBJ1-6 TRBV7-2
TGTGCCAGCAGTTTTGGGGGGGAGCAGGACGAGCAGTACTTC CASSFGGEQDEQYF NA TRBD2 TRBJ2-7 TRBV28
TGTGCCAGCAGTGAGGACAGGGACTACGAGCAGTACTTC CASSEDRDYEQYF NA TRBD1 TRBJ2-7 TRBV6-5